This T cell receptor beta chain was sequenced in a study of Graves' ophthalmopathy and Graves' hyperthyroidism. Overall study context: The collection of peripheral blood took place at initial diagnosis, before any treatment.

This clonotype was counted many times. CDR3 length equals 14 residues. Germline V CDR1 and CDR2: SGHTA, FQGNSA. V lost 6 bases and J lost 5, with 17 bases in between. RNA transcripts were the template, and TCR beta CDR3 regions were amplified from them. First-round RT-PCR used HTBI primers; second-round multiplex PCR followed. TCRdb independently ran MiXCR on the multiplex PCR reads; one entry per CDR3 protein. In the table there are about 660,000 distinct CDR3 sequences, roughly 39% of which are singletons. The chain couples TRBV7-2 to TRBJ2-7; tentative D call: TRBD2 (6 bases). This TCR derives from an adult man with Graves' ophthalmopathy. Sequences were obtained from peripheral blood. The CDR3 loop reads CASRPAGGVNEQYF. In DNA form, the CDR3 reads TGTGCCAGCAGGCCGGCTGGCGGGGTTAACGAGCAGTACTTC.